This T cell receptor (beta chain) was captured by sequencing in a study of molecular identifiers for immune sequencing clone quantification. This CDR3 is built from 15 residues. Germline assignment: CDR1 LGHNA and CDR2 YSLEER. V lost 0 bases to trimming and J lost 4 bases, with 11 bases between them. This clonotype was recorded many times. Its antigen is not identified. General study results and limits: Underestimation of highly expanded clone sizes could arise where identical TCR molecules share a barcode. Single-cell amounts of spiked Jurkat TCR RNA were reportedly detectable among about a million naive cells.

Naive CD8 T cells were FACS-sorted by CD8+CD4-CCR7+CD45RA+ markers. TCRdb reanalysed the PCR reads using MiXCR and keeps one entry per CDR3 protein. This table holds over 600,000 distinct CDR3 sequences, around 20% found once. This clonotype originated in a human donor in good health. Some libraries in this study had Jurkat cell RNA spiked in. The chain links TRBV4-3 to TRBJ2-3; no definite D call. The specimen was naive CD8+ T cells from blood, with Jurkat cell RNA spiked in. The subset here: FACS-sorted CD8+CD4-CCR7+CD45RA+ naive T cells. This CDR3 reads CASSQEGQPPDTQYF. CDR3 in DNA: TGCGCCAGCAGCCAAGAAGGGCAGCCCCCAGATACGCAGTATTTT.